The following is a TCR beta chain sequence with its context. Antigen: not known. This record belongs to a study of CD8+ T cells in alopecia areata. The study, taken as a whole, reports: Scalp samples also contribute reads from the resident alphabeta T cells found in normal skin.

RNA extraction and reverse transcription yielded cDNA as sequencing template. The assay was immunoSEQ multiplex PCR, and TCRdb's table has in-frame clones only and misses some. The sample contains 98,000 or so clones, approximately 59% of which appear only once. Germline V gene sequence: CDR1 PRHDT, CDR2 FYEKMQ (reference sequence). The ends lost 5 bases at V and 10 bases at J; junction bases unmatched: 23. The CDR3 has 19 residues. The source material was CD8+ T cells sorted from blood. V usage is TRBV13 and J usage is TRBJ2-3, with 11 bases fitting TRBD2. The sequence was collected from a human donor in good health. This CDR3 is CASSPILAGGPTHPPAQYF. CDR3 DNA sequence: TGTGCCAGCAGCCCCATCCTAGCGGGGGGCCCTACCCACCCACCGGCGCAGTATTTT.